This T cell receptor beta chain was profiled in a study of cytomegalovirus exposure and HLA in healthy donors. As to this clone: Its target is unknown.

The PCR employed 60 Vbeta primers together with 13 Jbeta primers. Only in-frame clones appear in the TCRdb table, and some are missing; sequencing was by immunoSEQ multiplex PCR. The sample includes around 180,000 clones, around 80% of them seen just once. Findings of the study overall: Later, TCR association rates were found to vary by HLA locus, highest for DRB1 and lowest for HLA-C.

The CDR3 is 15 amino acids. CDR1 and CDR2 (germline): SGHDN, FVKESK. Trimming took 4 bases from V and 4 from J; bases not matched to a gene: 2. Input material: PBMCs. The clonotype was recovered from a woman aged 30 to 39 in good health and CMV-seropositive. The rearrangement joins TRBV14 to TRBJ2-1; TRBD2 matches 12 bases. CDR3 amino acids: CASSLTSGSYNEQFF. As DNA, the CDR3 is TGTGCCAGCAGCCTGACTAGCGGGAGTTACAATGAGCAGTTCTTC. Drawing the rest from reference TRBV14 and TRBJ2-1, the complete variable domain is EAGVTQFPSHSVIEKGQTVTLRCDPISGHDNLYWYRRVMGKEIKFLLHFVKESKQDESGMPNNRFLAERTGGTYSTLKVQPAELEDSGVYFCASSLTSGSYNEQFFGPGTRLTVL.